What follows are 12 T cell receptor beta chains derived from one specimen sequenced in a study of vaccination effects on CD4 cells after COVID-19. Produced via immunoSEQ multiplex PCR; TCRdb's table is partial and in-frame only. Of some 69,000 clones in the sample, less than 85% were seen once. These receptors are not linked to any known antigen. Viral peptide pools were used in the ViraFEST assay to expand antigen-specific CD4+ T cells, and sequencing came afterward. Investigators separated out CD4+ T cells once about 10 days of culture had passed. Vaccinated recipients, who were negative for nucleocapsid antibodies, had no history of SARS-CoV-2 infection. The sample was CD4+ T cells from PBMCs cultured with HCoV-NL63 spike peptides, taken before COVID-19 vaccination. Receptor source: a human donor who received a COVID-19 vaccine.

The chain joins TRBV19 to TRBJ2-2, with 16 positions matching TRBD2. The CDR3 runs to 20 residues. V lost 6 bases to trimming and J lost 7 bases; unmatched junction nucleotides: 17. CDR1 is LNHDA, CDR2 SQIVND, per germline (reference sequence). CDR3 region: CASRPTPGLAGGRYNGELFF. As DNA, the CDR3 is TGTGCCAGTAGACCTACTCCGGGACTAGCGGGGGGGCGGTATAACGGGGAGCTGTTTTTT.

The chain combines TRBV6-1 with TRBJ2-7, with TRBD1 as a possible D gene (6 bases). CDR3 size: 14 residues. In germline, CDR1 is MNHNS, CDR2 SASEGT. The V end was cut by 2 bases, the J end by 2 bases, with 10 bases between. The CDR3 DNA sequence: TGTGCCAGCAGTGAACAGGGGCGAACCTACGAGCAGTACGTC. Translating it yields CASSEQGRTYEQYV.

There are a few counts of this clone. The V call is TRBV5-1, the J call TRBJ1-6, with D tentatively TRBD1 (5 bases). This CDR3 region has 14 residues. The germline V and J ends were trimmed by 2 bases and 8 bases, with 11 bases remaining between them. Per the germline V gene, CDR1 is SGHRS and CDR2 is YFSETQ. The CDR3 sequence is CASSFGAVDSPLHF. The CDR3 nucleotides are TGCGCCAGCAGCTTCGGGGCGGTGGATTCACCCCTCCACTTT.

V is TRBV5-6 and J is TRBJ1-5; D is unclear. The germline V gene has CDR1 SGHDT and CDR2 YYEEEE. V lost 2 bases to trimming and J lost 1 base, with 4 bases between them. The CDR3 has 13 amino acids. The CDR3, as DNA: TGTGCCAGCAGCTTCATAAGCAATCAGCCCCAGCATTTT. As protein: CASSFISNQPQHF.

This rearrangement joins TRBV7-3 to TRBJ2-5; D possibly uses TRBD1 or TRBD2 (7 bases each). The CDR3 is 16 amino acids. Germline values: CDR1 SGHTA, CDR2 FQGTGA. Trimming shortened V by 5 bases and J by 5 bases, and 21 bases separated the two germline ends. CDR3 nucleotide sequence: TGTGCCAGCAGCCCAAGGGCAGGGGGGGGTTGGGAGACCCAGTACTTC. Amino acid sequence: CASSPRAGGGWETQYF.

The chain uses TRBV30 and TRBJ1-2; tentatively, D is TRBD1 (5 bases). CDR1 GTSNPN and CDR2 SVGIG come from the germline V gene (reference sequence). The CDR3 runs to 13 residues. Trimming shortened V by 2 bases and J by 8 bases, and 15 bases separated the two germline ends. CDR3 DNA sequence: TGTGCCTGGAGTTGGGCAGGGAGGGAAGGCTACACCTTC. It translates to CAWSWAGREGYTF.

This clone was recorded once. This chain connects TRBV5-1 to TRBJ2-3; the D is unclear. Trimming removed 0 bases at V and 5 bases at J, with 7 bases between. Germline V gene sequence: CDR1 SGHRS, CDR2 YFSETQ. CDR3 length: 13 amino acids. The CDR3 reads CASSLGSGDTQYF. The CDR3 DNA sequence: TGCGCCAGCAGCTTGGGTTCGGGAGATACGCAGTATTTT.

The genes are TRBV27 and TRBJ2-2; 9 bases match TRBD1. CDR1 and CDR2 from the germline V gene are MNHEY and SMNVEV (reference sequence). Trimming at V came to 6 bases and at J to 6 bases, leaving 11 bases not matched to a gene. There are 16 residues in the CDR3. CDR3 nucleotide sequence: TGTGCCAGCAGAAGCTTGGGGACAGGGTTTTCCGGGGAGCTGTTTTTT. The encoded protein is CASRSLGTGFSGELFF.

This chain uses TRBV5-1 with TRBJ2-1; TRBD2 aligns across 9 bases. This CDR3 region has 16 residues. CDR1 is SGHRS, CDR2 YFSETQ, per germline. The junction had 9 bases not matched to a gene; V was cut back by 7 bases and J by 1 base. In DNA form, the CDR3 reads TGCGCCAGCGGCCTCTTAGCGGGGGAGTCCTACAATGAGCAGTTCTTC. This sequence encodes CASGLLAGESYNEQFF.

The gene calls are TRBV6-1 and TRBJ1-4; possibly TRBD1 for D (5 bases). CDR1 MNHNS and CDR2 SASEGT come from the germline V gene. The V and J ends lost 3 bases and 6 bases respectively, with 11 bases between them. This CDR3 comprises 14 residues. The CDR3 DNA follows: TGTGCCAGCAGTGATCAGGGAGTTGATGAAAAACTGTTTTTT. Translation: CASSDQGVDEKLFF.

CDR3 bases: TGTGCCAGCAGCTCCGACAGGGGCCATGGCTACACCTTC. Translation gives CASSSDRGHGYTF. The chain recombines TRBV7-2 with TRBJ1-2; 8 bases are a match to TRBD1. In germline, CDR1 is SGHTA, CDR2 FQGNSA. The V gene end was trimmed by 4 bases and the J gene end by 6 bases; junction bases not matched to a gene: 4. The CDR3 has 13 residues.

The gene calls are TRBV2 and TRBJ1-6; D uncertain. V dropped 10 bases and J dropped 7 bases, with 14 bases sitting between them. Per germline, CDR1 SNHLY and CDR2 FYNNEI. The CDR3 has 13 amino acids. The CDR3 protein is CATDTSPNSPLHF. CDR3 DNA: TGTGCCACCGACACCAGTCCCAATTCACCCCTCCACTTT.